Below are 22 T cell receptor beta chains sequenced from a single sample in a study of OX40 agonist ivuxolimab in advanced cancers. Clones were read by immunoSEQ multiplex PCR, and TCRdb kept only the in-frame ones, dropping some. Here the sample spans tens of thousands of clones, 91% being singletons. This specimen consisted of CD4+ or CD8+ T cells sorted from blood, obtained in a trial of the OX40 agonist ivuxolimab. The receptors shown here come from an adult with an advanced solid tumor such as melanoma, head and neck, liver or kidney cancer.

This clone was detected only once. The chain carries TRBV14 and TRBJ1-3; D is perhaps TRBD1 (5 bases). Germline CDR1 is SGHDN and CDR2 is FVKESK. V was trimmed by 4 bases and J by 4 bases, leaving 17 bases between them. The CDR3 is 16 amino acids. The CDR3 coding sequence is TGTGCCAGCAGCCCCCCAGGACTGGGGGTCGGAAACACCATATATTTT. Translating gives CASSPPGLGVGNTIYF. The whole variable domain, remainder taken from reference TRBV14 and TRBJ1-3, is EAGVTQFPSHSVIEKGQTVTLRCDPISGHDNLYWYRRVMGKEIKFLLHFVKESKQDESGMPNNRFLAERTGGTYSTLKVQPAELEDSGVYFCASSPPGLGVGNTIYFGEGSWLTVV.

V usage is TRBV28 and J usage is TRBJ2-7; TRBD2 matches at 8 bases. V trimming: 6 bases; J trimming: 3 bases; junction bases outside the gene matches: 7. Germline CDR1 reads MDHEN; CDR2 reads SYDVKM. The CDR3 is 14 residues long. This CDR3 is CASRTPGLVYEQYF. The CDR3 DNA is TGTGCCAGCAGAACACCGGGACTAGTCTACGAGCAGTACTTC.

The chain employs TRBV6-5 and TRBJ2-2; D gene ambiguous. Germline CDR1 MNHEY, CDR2 SVGAGI. The length of the CDR3 is 14 residues. The ends were cut back, 0 bases at V and 5 bases at J, with 7 bases in the middle. The CDR3 region is CASSYSGQTGELFF. The CDR3 DNA reads TGTGCCAGCAGTTACTCTGGCCAGACCGGGGAGCTGTTTTTT.

This clone was observed a single time. The chain recombines TRBV6-5 with TRBJ2-3, with D possibly TRBD2 on 6 matching bases. Germline lookup yields CDR1 MNHEY and CDR2 SVGAGI. The V end was cut by 10 bases, the J end by 2 bases, with 16 bases between. The CDR3 has 14 residues. The CDR3 DNA reads as TGTGCCACCCGAGACGGGGGAACCACAGATACGCAGTATTTT. Translating gives CATRDGGTTDTQYF.

The gene calls are TRBV11-3 and TRBJ2-1, with 10 bases fitting TRBD1. Germline CDR1 and CDR2: SGHNT and YENEEA. Trimming removed 1 base from V and 8 bases from J; junction bases left unmatched: 2. The CDR3 sequence is 14 residues long. The CDR3 nucleotides read TGTGCCAGCAGCTTAGGGACAGGGGGGGATGAGCAGTTCTTC. Amino acid sequence: CASSLGTGGDEQFF.

This clone came up a few times. The chain employs TRBV7-9 and TRBJ2-3, with 8 bases lining up with TRBD1. The trim removed 6 bases at V and 9 bases at J, leaving 23 bases unmatched. The length of the CDR3 is 18 residues. Looked up from germline, CDR1 is SEHNR and CDR2 is FQNEAQ (reference sequence). CDR3 sequence reads: CASSSGQGSLSATATQYF. The CDR3 bases are TGTGCCAGCAGTTCAGGACAGGGAAGCTTGTCGGCAACGGCGACGCAGTATTTT. The full variable domain, rest sourced from reference TRBV7-9 and TRBJ2-3, is DTGVSQNPRHKITKRGQNVTFRCDPISEHNRLYWYRQTLGQGPEFLTYFQNEAQLEKSRLLSDRFSAERPKGSFSTLEIQRTEQGDSAMYLCASSSGQGSLSATATQYFGPGTRLTVL.

The rearrangement uses TRBV2 and TRBJ2-2; 10 bases line up with TRBD2. The CDR3 has 16 amino acids. The V segment lost 2 bases and the J segment 14 bases; nucleotides outside the gene matches: 14. The germline V gene has CDR1 SNHLY and CDR2 FYNNEI. The CDR3 DNA follows: TGTGCCAGCAGTGAACTAGCGGGAGATATTCAGCCCCAACTGTTTTTT. This gives the protein CASSELAGDIQPQLFF.

The chain is built from TRBV9 and TRBJ1-3; perhaps TRBD1 as D (5 bases). The length of the CDR3 is 15 residues. Looked up from germline, CDR1 is SGDLS and CDR2 is YYNGEE. The V end lost 4 bases, the J end lost 4 bases, and 15 bases lay between the germline ends. CDR3 loop: CASSTDSQSGNTIYF. The CDR3 nucleotides are TGTGCCAGCAGCACCGACAGTCAGAGCGGAAACACCATATATTTT.

This clone was counted once. The V and J genes are TRBV5-1 and TRBJ1-2; perhaps TRBD1 as D (5 bases). V was cut by 2 bases and J by 3 bases, with 11 bases left in between. The CDR3 is made up of 14 amino acids. Germline V gives CDR1 SGHRS, CDR2 YFSETQ. The CDR3 coding sequence is TGCGCCAGCAGCTTCGGCGGGGCAGACTATGGCTACACCTTC. It encodes CASSFGGADYGYTF.

The chain recombines TRBV7-8 with TRBJ2-3; 8 bases line up with TRBD2. Trimming at V came to 7 bases and at J to 0 bases, leaving 6 bases not matched to a gene. The CDR3 is 15 residues long. Germline V lookup: CDR1 SGHVS, CDR2 FQNEAQ. The CDR3 DNA reads as TGTGCCAGCATCGTAGCGGGGCCTAGCACAGATACGCAGTATTTT. As protein: CASIVAGPSTDTQYF.

V gene TRBV19 combines with J gene TRBJ2-7, with 12 bases that match TRBD2. The CDR3 length is 14 residues. V was pared by 5 bases and J by 7 bases, with 6 bases of the junction left unmatched. The germline V gene has CDR1 LNHDA and CDR2 SQIVND (reference sequence). CDR3 region: CASSELAGGGEQYF. Written as DNA, the CDR3 is TGTGCCAGTAGTGAACTAGCGGGAGGCGGGGAGCAGTACTTC.

The V gene is TRBV7-9, the J gene TRBJ2-7; 14 bases fit TRBD2. Germline CDR1 is SEHNR and CDR2 is FQNEAQ (reference sequence). The CDR3 loop spans 15 amino acids. Trimming at V came to 8 bases and at J to 5 bases, leaving 8 bases not matched to a gene. The CDR3 DNA reads as TGTGCCAGCGTATTCCGGGGACTAGCGGGAGACGAGCAGTACTTC. Encoded protein: CASVFRGLAGDEQYF.

V is TRBV4-2 and J is TRBJ2-2, with a weak D call TRBD2 (5 bases). The germline CDR1 and CDR2 sequences are LGHNA and YNFKEQ. Trimming left V 4 bases short and J 2 bases short, with 11 bases between. CDR3 length equals 15 residues. The DNA for the CDR3 is TGTGCCAGCAGCCGAGACGGGATAAACACCGGGGAGCTGTTTTTT. Translation: CASSRDGINTGELFF.

The chain carries TRBV18 and TRBJ2-3, with 7 bases that match TRBD2. The germline CDR1 and CDR2 sequences are KGHSH and LQKENI. Trimming took 3 bases from V and 1 from J; bases not matched to a gene: 4. The CDR3 totals 15 residues. The CDR3 protein is CASSPSGGGTDTQYF. The CDR3 DNA reads as TGTGCCAGCTCACCCTCGGGAGGCGGCACAGATACGCAGTATTTT.

This chain joins TRBV5-1 and TRBJ1-2; D may be TRBD1 (5 bases). CDR3 length: 15 residues. The V end lost 0 bases, the J end lost 4 bases, and 13 bases lay between the germline ends. Germline CDR1 SGHRS, CDR2 YFSETQ. The CDR3 protein is CASSLDRSLGYGYTF. The CDR3 nucleotides are TGCGCCAGCAGCTTGGACAGGTCCTTGGGCTATGGCTACACCTTC.

The CDR3 is CASSQRQGSEQYF. As DNA, the CDR3 is TGTGCCAGCAGCCAACGACAGGGGTCCGAGCAGTACTTC. The J gene is TRBJ2-7, the V gene TRBV7-2; 8 bases match TRBD1. Germline V CDR1 and CDR2: SGHTA, FQGNSA. This CDR3 spans 13 amino acids. Trimming cost V 5 bases and J 6 bases; bases outside gene matches: 6.

The gene calls are TRBV28 and TRBJ1-2; TRBD1 is a possible D gene (5 bases). Trimming took off 5 bases at V and 4 bases at J, with 5 bases between the two ends. Germline lookup yields CDR1 MDHEN and CDR2 SYDVKM. This CDR3 has 11 amino acids. The CDR3 region is CASSGTYGYTF. The CDR3 bases are TGTGCCAGCAGTGGGACCTATGGCTACACCTTC.

The rearrangement joins TRBV7-8 to TRBJ2-3; 11 bases line up with TRBD2. The CDR3 contains 19 residues. The V and J ends lost 5 bases and 5 bases, in that order; junction bases with no gene match: 18. Germline CDR1 is SGHVS and CDR2 is FQNEAQ. CDR3 DNA: TGTGCCAGCAGCCTTTTGACCCCCTTAGCGGGAGGGGTTAAAGATACGCAGTATTTT. Its protein product is CASSLLTPLAGGVKDTQYF.

This chain joins TRBV5-5 and TRBJ1-4; possible D gene TRBD1, 6 bases. The CDR3 consists of 16 residues. V was trimmed by 3 bases and J by 0 bases, leaving 12 bases between them. Germline assignment: CDR1 SGHKS and CDR2 YYEKEE (reference sequence). This CDR3 reads CASSWTDSPTNEKLFF. CDR3 DNA sequence: TGTGCCAGCAGCTGGACAGATAGTCCAACTAATGAAAAACTGTTTTTT.

This chain joins TRBV18 and TRBJ2-5, with D hard to call. Trimming shortened V by 2 bases and J by 0 bases, and 4 bases separated the two germline ends. In germline, CDR1 is KGHSH, CDR2 LQKENI. There are 13 residues in the CDR3. CDR3 residues: CASSPGDQETQYF. The CDR3 nucleotides are TGTGCCAGCTCACCAGGGGACCAAGAGACCCAGTACTTC.

The genes are TRBV7-2 and TRBJ2-2; 8 nucleotides align to TRBD1. V shed 0 bases, J shed 4 bases, and the junction held 4 bases outside the gene matches. The CDR3 runs 16 residues. Germline V gene lookup returns CDR1 SGHTA and CDR2 FQGNSA. The CDR3 reads CASSLAQGAGTGELFF. In DNA form, the CDR3 reads TGTGCCAGCAGCTTAGCCCAGGGGGCCGGCACCGGGGAGCTGTTTTTT.

V gene TRBV5-4 combines with J gene TRBJ1-2; D is unresolved. The V gene lost 0 bases and the J gene lost 7 bases, with 10 bases spanning the gap. This CDR3 has 13 amino acids. The germline V gene encodes CDR1 SGHNT and CDR2 YYREEE (reference sequence). In DNA form, the CDR3 reads TGTGCCAGCAGCTTGGGGTTCCGGGGTGGCTACACCTTC. Its protein product is CASSLGFRGGYTF.